This is a list of T cell receptor beta chains from one sample in a study of blood T cell repertoires in COVID-19. The assay was immunoSEQ multiplex PCR, and TCRdb's table has in-frame clones only and misses some. The sample has roughly 240,000 clones, approximately 85% seen once. The sample was PBMCs or T cells enriched from blood (not recorded which). The receptors derive from a woman aged 50 to 65 with acute COVID-19. Both conserved end residues are part of each CDR3. A D gene is named only where the DNA matches it firmly. Clone size, where shown, is once, few, many, or a class for clones that have expanded.

TRBV30	.	TRBJ1-2	14	.	CAWRAGAVNYGYTF	TGTGCCTGGAGAGCTGGGGCAGTCAACTATGGCTACACCTTC
TRBV24-1	.	TRBJ1-2	13	.	CATRLGRDNGYTF	TGTGCCACCAGATTGGGAAGGGACAATGGCTACACCTTC
TRBV6-5	.	TRBJ1-2	13	.	CASAHGLDYGYTF	TGTGCCAGCGCCCATGGGCTGGACTATGGCTACACCTTC
TRBV27	TRBD1	TRBJ1-2	17	.	CASSLYPSDRGPSGYTF	TGTGCCAGCAGTTTATACCCATCAGACAGGGGCCCTAGTGGCTACACCTTC
TRBV6-5	TRBD1	TRBJ2-7	14	.	CASRVGQGSYEQYF	TGTGCCAGCAGAGTGGGACAGGGATCCTACGAGCAGTACTTC
TRBV27	TRBD1	TRBJ1-2	14	.	CASSHRDRGLGYTF	TGTGCCAGCAGTCATAGGGACAGGGGCTTAGGCTACACCTTC
TRBV19	.	TRBJ1-2	13	.	CASSIQVDYGYTF	TGTGCCAGTAGTATCCAGGTAGACTATGGCTACACCTTC
TRBV18	.	TRBJ2-7	14	.	CASSPTISSYEQYF	TGTGCCAGCTCACCTACAATCTCCTCCTACGAGCAGTACTTC
TRBV21-1	.	TRBJ1-5	16	few	CASSKNRAGNDQPQHF	TGTGCCAGCAGCAAAAACCGGGCGGGGAATGATCAGCCCCAGCATTTT
TRBV9	.	TRBJ2-5	16	few	CASSVGGGNRQETQYF	TGTGCCAGCAGCGTAGGAGGGGGAAACCGGCAGGAGACCCAGTACTTC
TRBV7-3	.	TRBJ1-1	15	.	CASSLRPGGNTEAFF	TGTGCCAGCAGCTTAAGACCAGGAGGGAACACTGAAGCTTTCTTT
TRBV5-1	TRBD1	TRBJ2-1	17	.	CASSLLSGGQGNHEQFF	TGCGCCAGCAGCTTGTTATCCGGCGGACAGGGAAACCATGAGCAGTTCTTC